Below are 21 T cell receptor beta chains sequenced from a single sample in a study of response to subunit inactivated influenza vaccine. TCRdb reprocessed the RT-PCR reads via MiXCR and lists one record per CDR3 protein. The sample includes hundreds of thousands of distinct CDR3 sequences, around 16% of them seen just once. The input for sequencing was PBMCs from blood, taken roughly 12 days after vaccination. The receptor set was obtained from a man aged 50 or older who received an inactivated influenza vaccine.

This clonotype occurred a few times. V gene TRBV10-3 combines with J gene TRBJ2-3, with 8 bases matching TRBD2. Germline CDR1 is ENHRY and CDR2 is SYGVKD. J gave up 2 bases and V 0 bases, and 4 bases lay outside the gene matches. The CDR3 is made up of 16 amino acids. This CDR3 reads CAISESNGRATDTQYF. For the CDR3, the DNA is TGTGCCATCAGTGAGTCGAACGGGAGGGCCACAGATACGCAGTATTTT.

The chain combines TRBV6-2 or TRBV6-3 with TRBJ2-5, with D possibly TRBD2 on 5 matching bases. Trimming removed 3 bases from V and 2 bases from J, with 10 bases in between. The CDR3 consists of 14 residues. The germline V gene encodes CDR1 MNHEY and CDR2 SVGEGT. CDR3 in amino acids: CASSYASGQETQYF. In DNA, the CDR3 is TGTGCCAGCAGTTATGCCAGCGGACAAGAGACCCAGTACTTC.

This clonotype has more than one count but fewer than ten. J is TRBJ1-4 and V is TRBV28, with D possibly matching TRBD1 (5 bases). The germline V and J ends were trimmed by 6 bases and 8 bases, with 13 bases remaining between them. The CDR3 extends over 13 amino acids. Germline loops: CDR1 MDHEN, CDR2 SYDVKM. The CDR3 DNA is TGTGCCAGCAGGAGGGGATCGAACGAAAAACTGTTTTTT. Its translation: CASRRGSNEKLFF.

V usage is TRBV9 and J usage is TRBJ1-2, with no clear D. Trimming left V 4 bases short and J 4 bases short, with 11 bases between. Germline values: CDR1 SGDLS, CDR2 YYNGEE. This CDR3 contains 13 residues. The CDR3 reads CASSPSTAYGYTF. The CDR3 DNA reads TGTGCCAGCAGCCCGAGCACGGCCTATGGCTACACCTTC.

This clonotype has only a few counts. The chain recombines TRBV18 with TRBJ2-7; TRBD1 matches at 9 bases. J lost 6 bases, V lost 5 bases, and 8 bases had no gene match. The CDR3 extends over 14 amino acids. From germline, CDR1 is KGHSH and CDR2 LQKENI. CDR3 bases: TGTGCCAGCTCATCCCGGACAGGGGAGGGCGAGCAGTACTTC. This translates into CASSSRTGEGEQYF.

The chain carries TRBV4-2 and TRBJ1-4, with TRBD1 as a possible D gene (6 bases). Germline V gene data show CDR1 as LGHNA and CDR2 as YNFKEQ. CDR3 length: 15 amino acids. Trimming took off 0 bases at V and 7 bases at J, with 12 bases between the two ends. CDR3 amino acids: CASSQDGTFAEKLFF. The CDR3 DNA reads TGTGCCAGCAGCCAAGATGGGACATTCGCTGAAAAACTGTTTTTT.

Notes on this clonotype: Germline is not matched at one junction end, which may reflect a read error. CDR3 amino acids: CPITREPRETQYF. The CDR3 region has the DNA TGTCCCATCACCCGGGAGCCGCGGGAGACCCAGTACTTC. The chain employs TRBV10-3 and TRBJ2-5, with D possibly being TRBD2 (6 bases). Germline V gives CDR1 ENHRY, CDR2 SYGVKD. This CDR3 is built from 13 residues.

This clonotype occurred a few times. J is TRBJ2-7 and V is TRBV11-2; weak D call: TRBD2 (7 bases). Trimming removed 1 base from V and 3 bases from J, with 13 bases in between. Germline values: CDR1 SGHAT, CDR2 FQNNGV. The CDR3 runs to 15 residues. CDR3 loop: CASSLGGGVLYEQYF. The CDR3 DNA sequence: TGTGCCAGCAGCTTAGGAGGGGGGGTACTCTACGAGCAGTACTTC. Using reference TRBV11-2 and TRBJ2-7 for the parts outside the CDR3, the full variable domain is EAGVAQSPRYKIIEKRQSVAFWCNPISGHATLYWYQQILGQGPKLLIQFQNNGVVDDSQLPKDRFSAERLKGVDSTLKIQPAKLEDSAVYLCASSLGGGVLYEQYFGPGTRLTVT.

This clonotype has more than one count but fewer than ten. V is TRBV4-2 and J is TRBJ1-5; tentative D call: TRBD1 (5 bases). V lost 1 base and J 8 bases, leaving 9 bases between the germline ends. The CDR3 is 13 amino acids. CDR1 LGHNA and CDR2 YNFKEQ come from the germline V gene. CDR3 region: CASSQGGDKPQHF. Here the CDR3 DNA reads TGTGCCAGCAGCCAAGGGGGGGATAAGCCCCAGCATTTT.

V gene TRBV28 combines with J gene TRBJ2-7; D is undetermined. Per germline, CDR1 MDHEN and CDR2 SYDVKM. This CDR3 is 12 amino acids long. V gave up 3 bases and J gave up 4 bases, with 7 bases separating them. The CDR3, as DNA: TGTGCCAGCAGTTTTAGGGCTTACGAGCAGTACTTC. Translation: CASSFRAYEQYF.

The V call is TRBV4-1, the J call TRBJ1-1, with D unresolved. The ends were cut back, 3 bases at V and 1 base at J, with 15 bases in the middle. Germline CDR1 and CDR2: MGHRA and YSYEKL. This CDR3 comprises 16 residues. For the CDR3, the DNA is TGCGCCAGCAGCCACCTCCCGACGGTGCCGAACACTGAAGCTTTCTTT. Amino acids: CASSHLPTVPNTEAFF.

This clonotype was counted at least ten times. This sequence joins TRBV7-9 and TRBJ2-3; the D gene is possibly TRBD1 (5 bases). The CDR3 is made up of 15 amino acids. Germline V CDR1 and CDR2: SEHNR, FQNEAQ (reference sequence). V lost 0 bases and J 0 bases, leaving 7 bases between the germline ends. Written as DNA, the CDR3 is TGTGCCAGCAGCTTAGCGGGGCCGAGCACAGATACGCAGTATTTT. Translating it yields CASSLAGPSTDTQYF. Full variable domain (remainder filled in from reference TRBV7-9 and TRBJ2-3): DTGVSQNPRHKITKRGQNVTFRCDPISEHNRLYWYRQTLGQGPEFLTYFQNEAQLEKSRLLSDRFSAERPKGSFSTLEIQRTEQGDSAMYLCASSLAGPSTDTQYFGPGTRLTVL.

This clonotype was counted many times. V and J are TRBV27 and TRBJ2-1; D not resolved. The CDR3 is 15 residues long. In germline, CDR1 is MNHEY, CDR2 SMNVEV (reference sequence). Deletions cut 0 bases from V and 2 bases from J, with 8 bases between. The CDR3 reads CASSLSSAPYNEQFF. In DNA, the CDR3 is TGTGCCAGCAGTTTATCGTCAGCCCCCTACAATGAGCAGTTCTTC.

This clonotype was counted only a few times. The chain carries TRBV11-3 and TRBJ2-3; TRBD2 agrees at 11 bases. Per germline, CDR1 SGHNT and CDR2 YENEEA. J was trimmed by 2 bases and V by 5 bases; bases with no gene match: 3. CDR3 size: 15 residues. As DNA, the CDR3 is TGTGCCAGCAGCCCTAGCGGGAGGACCACAGATACGCAGTATTTT. It yields the protein CASSPSGRTTDTQYF.

The chain links TRBV10-3 to TRBJ2-3; D possibly corresponds to TRBD2 (7 bases). The CDR3 runs to 17 residues. Trimming shortened V by 4 bases and J by 5 bases, and 22 bases separated the two germline ends. Germline lookup yields CDR1 ENHRY and CDR2 SYGVKD. CDR3 protein: CAISGTEGGAKVDTQYF. DNA of the CDR3: TGTGCCATCAGTGGAACTGAGGGGGGGGCGAAGGTAGATACGCAGTATTTT.

The chain links TRBV7-9 to TRBJ2-2; D remains unclear. V lost 5 bases and J 6 bases, leaving 10 bases between the germline ends. Germline V gene sequence: CDR1 SEHNR, CDR2 FQNEAQ (reference sequence). CDR3 length: 13 residues. The CDR3 DNA sequence: TGTGCCAGCAGCACCAACTCTGCCGGGGAGCTGTTTTTT. It encodes CASSTNSAGELFF. Based on the CDR3 plus reference TRBV7-9 and TRBJ2-2, the full variable domain is DTGVSQNPRHKITKRGQNVTFRCDPISEHNRLYWYRQTLGQGPEFLTYFQNEAQLEKSRLLSDRFSAERPKGSFSTLEIQRTEQGDSAMYLCASSTNSAGELFFGEGSRLTVL.

This clonotype has just a few counts. V gene TRBV7-3 combines with J gene TRBJ2-6; D ambiguous. Between the trimmed V and J ends, which lost 5 bases and 4 bases, there was a span of 15 bases. Germline V gene sequence: CDR1 SGHTA, CDR2 FQGTGA. This CDR3 spans 16 amino acids. The CDR3 DNA is TGTGCCAGCAGCAAATGGTCGAGCTCCGGGGCCAACGTCCTGACTTTC. It yields the protein CASSKWSSSGANVLTF.

This clonotype was picked up a small number of times. The chain employs TRBV20-1 and TRBJ2-1; D gene uncertain. V was shortened by 4 bases and J by 2 bases, with 15 bases between the two germline ends. Germline CDR1 is DFQATT and CDR2 is SNEGSKA (reference sequence). This CDR3 is built from 15 residues. CDR3 in amino acids: CSAIAPTAAYNEQFF. CDR3 in DNA: TGCAGTGCTATTGCTCCTACCGCGGCCTACAATGAGCAGTTCTTC.

This clonotype was seen only a few times. The chain is built from TRBV11-2 and TRBJ1-4; the match to TRBD1 covers 9 bases. The CDR3 consists of 14 residues. Looked up from germline, CDR1 is SGHAT and CDR2 is FQNNGV. With V trimmed by 5 bases and J by 10 bases, 8 bases remained unmatched. The CDR3 loop is CASSPGTGTGKLFF. As DNA, the CDR3 is TGTGCCAGCAGCCCCGGGACAGGGACAGGAAAACTGTTTTTT.

This clonotype has only a few counts. The chain joins TRBV7-9 to TRBJ1-1; D call uncertain. This CDR3 region has 14 residues. The germline V and J ends were trimmed by 1 base and 1 base, with 7 bases remaining between them. Germline V lookup: CDR1 SEHNR, CDR2 FQNEAQ (reference sequence). The CDR3 loop reads CASSLGARNTEAFF. The CDR3 region has the DNA TGTGCCAGCAGCTTAGGGGCCAGGAACACTGAAGCTTTCTTT.

This clonotype came up a few times. V gene TRBV28 combines with J gene TRBJ2-1; D gene uncertain. The V gene lost 8 bases and the J gene lost 0 bases, with 8 bases spanning the gap. Germline V lookup: CDR1 MDHEN, CDR2 SYDVKM. The CDR3 contains 13 residues. CDR3 protein: CASRGYSYNEQFF. For the CDR3, the DNA is TGTGCCAGCCGAGGTTACTCCTACAATGAGCAGTTCTTC.